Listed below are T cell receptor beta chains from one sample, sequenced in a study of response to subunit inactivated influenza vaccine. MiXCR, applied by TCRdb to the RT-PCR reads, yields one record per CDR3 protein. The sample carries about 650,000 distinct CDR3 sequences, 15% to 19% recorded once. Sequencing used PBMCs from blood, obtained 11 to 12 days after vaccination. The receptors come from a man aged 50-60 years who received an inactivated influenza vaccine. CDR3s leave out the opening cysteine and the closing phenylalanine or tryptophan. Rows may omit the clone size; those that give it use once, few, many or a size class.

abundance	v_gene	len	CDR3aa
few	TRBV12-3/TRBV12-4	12	ASSTRQGSAEAF
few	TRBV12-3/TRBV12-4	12	ASTPRAANYGYT
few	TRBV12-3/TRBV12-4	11	ASRLRTWGEQF
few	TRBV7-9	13	ASSTRVEGADTQY
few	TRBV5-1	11	ASSLAQREKLF
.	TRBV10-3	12	AISSRDNSYEQY
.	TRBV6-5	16	ASSHPPNFRGGTYEQY
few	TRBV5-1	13	ASSLVAGPQETQY
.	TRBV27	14	ASSHLAGITSETQY
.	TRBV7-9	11	ASSPSGDGAQY
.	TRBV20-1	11	SAREREIYEQY
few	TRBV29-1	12	SVLRDRDLSEQF
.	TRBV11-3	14	ASRTPGQDSTGELF
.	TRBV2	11	ASSIIEGYEQY
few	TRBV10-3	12	AISEGRLNTEAF
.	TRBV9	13	ASSVNSGGYNEQY
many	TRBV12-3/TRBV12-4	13	AIRRGTSETNEQF
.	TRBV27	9	ASGRWETQY
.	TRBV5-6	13	ASSLLPSTNEKLF
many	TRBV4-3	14	ASSQDSRSGANVLT
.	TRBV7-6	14	ASSLGTGADTGELF
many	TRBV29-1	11	SVGPQGEETQY
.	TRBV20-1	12	SARDQPGATEAF
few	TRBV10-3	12	AISESQGFDTQY
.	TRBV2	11	ASSIPMYNEQF
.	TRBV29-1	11	SVATGLNQPQH
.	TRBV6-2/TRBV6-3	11	ASRDRTDQPQH
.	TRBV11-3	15	ASSSGLAGGPGNEQF
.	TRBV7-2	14	ASSSSRYKGTGELF
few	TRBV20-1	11	SARGQRNQPQH
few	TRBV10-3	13	AIKEEGGGYNEQF
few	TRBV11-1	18	ASSFSWWGTSGDSTDTQY
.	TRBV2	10	ASMTGDQPQH
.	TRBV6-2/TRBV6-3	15	ASSPTGWGSGANVLT
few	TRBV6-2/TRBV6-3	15	ASRTSGSLHSYNEQF
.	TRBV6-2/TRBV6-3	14	ASSTAGTGGRETQY
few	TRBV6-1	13	ASSDYIRSNQPQH
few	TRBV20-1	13	SARSGGASYNEQF
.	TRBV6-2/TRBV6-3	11	ASSRNIYYEQY
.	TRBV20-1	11	SARGFSGNTIY
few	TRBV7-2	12	ASSFGTYYNEQF
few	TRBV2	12	ASKSGVHTGELF
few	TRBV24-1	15	ATSDSADGRARETQY
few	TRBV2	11	ASSSNKEETQY
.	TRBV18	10	ASSPIIGGAF
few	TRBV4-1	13	ASSPGQDYTGELF
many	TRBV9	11	ASSVERGTEAF
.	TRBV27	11	ASSTSLNTEAF
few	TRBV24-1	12	ATSGLQGGETQY
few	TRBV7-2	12	ASSGQGGGKTQY
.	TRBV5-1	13	ASSAIVGEGETQY
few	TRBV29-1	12	SAGGEGVSYEQY